The clone carrying this T cell receptor (beta chain) was observed a few times. The time point was: patch test 2, 6 weeks after DPC sensitization. Treatment denoted: therapeutic diphenylcyclopropenone sensitization with weekly scalp DPC. These data come from a study of human T cells and chemical hapten exposure. MiXCR, applied by TCRdb to the RACE reads, yields one record per CDR3 protein. The sample yields more than 80,000 distinct CDR3 sequences, around 9.3% seen once. Germline CDR1 reads LNHDA; CDR2 reads SQIVND (reference sequence). This CDR3 has 15 residues. The V and J ends lost 5 bases and 11 bases, in that order; junction bases with no gene match: 13.

This receptor was taken from a woman aged 50 to 60 with alopecia areata. Some clones in this sample may be carry-over from other donors' samples. The sequencing here drew on whole blood, taken in connection with sensitization to the hapten diphenylcyclopropenone (DPC). V is TRBV19 and J is TRBJ1-5; TRBD1 matches at 9 bases. The CDR3 DNA reads TGTGCCAGTAGTCCCCATACAGGGGGCCGATTGACCCAGCATTTT. As protein: CASSPHTGGRLTQHF.